This TCR beta chain comes out of a study of blood T cell repertoires in COVID-19. The overall study: The United States, Italy and Spain supplied acute and convalescent COVID-19 samples. T cells, B-cell-depleted T cells, or PBMCs provided the cDNA or gDNA that served as material.

In the original analysis: Amplification of reference gene primers provided the estimated nucleated cell counts. Data came from immunoSEQ multiplex PCR; TCRdb stores just in-frame clones and leaves some out. The V and J calls and clone size are taken from that table; D and trimming were inferred from the DNA. The data show some 250,000 clones, with roughly 87% seen just once and around 0.8% held by the top ten. Trimming took 2 bases from V and 0 from J; bases not matched to a gene: 1. Germline assignment: CDR1 SGHKS and CDR2 YYEKEE (reference sequence). The CDR3 length is 15 residues. The sequenced material came from peripheral blood. This TCR came from a woman younger than 45 with acute or convalescent COVID-19. The chain joins TRBV5-5 to TRBJ2-7, with TRBD2 matching 11 bases. The CDR3 here is CASSFTSGSSYEQYF. The CDR3 nucleotides read TGTGCCAGCAGCTTCACTAGCGGGAGCTCCTACGAGCAGTACTTC. The complete variable domain, with remaining parts taken from reference TRBV5-5 and TRBJ2-7, reads DAGVTQSPTHLIKTRGQQVTLRCSPISGHKSVSWYQQVLGQGPQFIFQYYEKEERGRGNFPDRFSARQFPNYSSELNVNALLLGDSALYLCASSFTSGSSYEQYFGPGTRLTVT.